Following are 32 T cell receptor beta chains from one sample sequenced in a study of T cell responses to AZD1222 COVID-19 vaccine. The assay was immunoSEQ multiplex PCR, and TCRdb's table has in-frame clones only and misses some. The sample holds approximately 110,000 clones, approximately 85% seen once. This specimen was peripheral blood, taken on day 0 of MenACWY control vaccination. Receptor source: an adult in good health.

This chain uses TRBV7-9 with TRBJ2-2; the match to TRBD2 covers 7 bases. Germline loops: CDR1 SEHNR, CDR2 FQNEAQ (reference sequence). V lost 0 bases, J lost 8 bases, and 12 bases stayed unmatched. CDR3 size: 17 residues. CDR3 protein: CASSLARGGAYVGELFF. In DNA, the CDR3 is TGTGCCAGCAGCTTAGCGCGCGGGGGAGCGTACGTTGGGGAGCTGTTTTTT. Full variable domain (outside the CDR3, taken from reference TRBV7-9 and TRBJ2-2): DTGVSQNPRHKITKRGQNVTFRCDPISEHNRLYWYRQTLGQGPEFLTYFQNEAQLEKSRLLSDRFSAERPKGSFSTLEIQRTEQGDSAMYLCASSLARGGAYVGELFFGEGSRLTVL.

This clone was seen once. DNA of the CDR3: TGTGCCAGCAGCTTACGCACATGGGGCTCCCTCCACTTT. Amino acid sequence: CASSLRTWGSLHF. J is TRBJ1-6 and V is TRBV11-2; D may be TRBD1 (5 bases). Germline values: CDR1 SGHAT, CDR2 FQNNGV. The CDR3 runs 13 residues. V was trimmed by 2 bases and J by 14 bases, leaving 13 bases between them. The variable domain in full, completed from reference TRBV11-2 and TRBJ1-6, reads EAGVAQSPRYKIIEKRQSVAFWCNPISGHATLYWYQQILGQGPKLLIQFQNNGVVDDSQLPKDRFSAERLKGVDSTLKIQPAKLEDSAVYLCASSLRTWGSLHFGNGTRLTVT.

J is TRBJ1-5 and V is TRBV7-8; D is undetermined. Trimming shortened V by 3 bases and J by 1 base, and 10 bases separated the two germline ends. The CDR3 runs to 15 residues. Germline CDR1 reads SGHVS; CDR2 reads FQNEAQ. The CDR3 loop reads CASSFSTRSNQPQHF. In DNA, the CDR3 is TGTGCCAGCAGCTTTTCGACCCGAAGCAATCAGCCCCAGCATTTT.

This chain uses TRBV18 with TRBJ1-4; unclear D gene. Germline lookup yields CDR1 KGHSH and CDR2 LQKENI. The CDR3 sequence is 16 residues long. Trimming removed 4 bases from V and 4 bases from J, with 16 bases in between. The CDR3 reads CASSREHRKNNEKLFF. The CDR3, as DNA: TGTGCCAGCTCACGTGAACACAGAAAAAATAATGAAAAACTGTTTTTT.

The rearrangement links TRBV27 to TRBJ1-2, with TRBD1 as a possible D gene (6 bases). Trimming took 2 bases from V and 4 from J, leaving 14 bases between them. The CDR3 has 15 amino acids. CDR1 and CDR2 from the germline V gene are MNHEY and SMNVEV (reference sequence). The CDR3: CASSLVPGDSYGYTF. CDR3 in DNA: TGTGCCAGCAGTTTAGTTCCAGGGGATAGCTATGGCTACACCTTC.

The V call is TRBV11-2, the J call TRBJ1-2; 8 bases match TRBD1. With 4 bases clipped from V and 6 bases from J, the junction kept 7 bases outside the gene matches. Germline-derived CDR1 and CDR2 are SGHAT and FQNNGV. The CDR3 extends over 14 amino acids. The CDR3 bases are TGTGCCAGCAGCTCACCCGGACAGGGTCATGGCTACACCTTC. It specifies CASSSPGQGHGYTF. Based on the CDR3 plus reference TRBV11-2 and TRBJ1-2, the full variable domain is EAGVAQSPRYKIIEKRQSVAFWCNPISGHATLYWYQQILGQGPKLLIQFQNNGVVDDSQLPKDRFSAERLKGVDSTLKIQPAKLEDSAVYLCASSSPGQGHGYTFGSGTRLTVV.

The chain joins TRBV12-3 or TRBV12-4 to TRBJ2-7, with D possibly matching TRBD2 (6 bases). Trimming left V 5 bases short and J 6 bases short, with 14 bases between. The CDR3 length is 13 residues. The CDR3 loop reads CASSRGGLSEQYF. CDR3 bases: TGTGCCAGCAGTCGCGGAGGGCTTAGCGAGCAGTACTTC.

CDR3 nucleotide sequence: TGTGCCAGCAGACGCGGACAGTCTTATGGCTACACCTTC. It translates to CASRRGQSYGYTF. The chain carries TRBV5-6 and TRBJ1-2, with a weak D call TRBD1 (6 bases). From germline, CDR1 is SGHDT and CDR2 YYEEEE. Trimming pared 5 bases from V and 5 bases from J, leaving 13 bases between. This CDR3 is 13 amino acids long.

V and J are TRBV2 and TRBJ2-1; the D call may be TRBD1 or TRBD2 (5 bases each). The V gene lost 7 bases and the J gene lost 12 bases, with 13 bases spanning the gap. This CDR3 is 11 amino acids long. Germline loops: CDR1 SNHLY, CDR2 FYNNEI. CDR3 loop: CASTRGGRQFF. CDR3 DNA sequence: TGTGCCAGCACCCGTGGGGGTAGGCAGTTCTTC.

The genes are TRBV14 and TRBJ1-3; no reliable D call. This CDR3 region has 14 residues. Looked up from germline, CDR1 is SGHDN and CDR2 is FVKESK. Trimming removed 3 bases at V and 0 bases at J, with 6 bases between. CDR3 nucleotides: TGTGCCAGCAGCCAGCTGGGCTCTGGAAACACCATATATTTT. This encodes CASSQLGSGNTIYF.

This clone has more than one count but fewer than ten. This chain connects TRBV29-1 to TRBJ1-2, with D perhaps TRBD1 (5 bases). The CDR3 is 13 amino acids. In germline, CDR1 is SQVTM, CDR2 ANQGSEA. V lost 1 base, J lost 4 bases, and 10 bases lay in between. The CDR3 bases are TGCAGCGTTGAAGCGGGGGGTGGCTATGGCTACACCTTC. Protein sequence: CSVEAGGGYGYTF.

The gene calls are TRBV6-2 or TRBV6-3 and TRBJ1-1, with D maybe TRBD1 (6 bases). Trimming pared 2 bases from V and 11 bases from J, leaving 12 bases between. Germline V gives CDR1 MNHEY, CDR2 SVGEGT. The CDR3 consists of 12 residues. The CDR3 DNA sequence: TGTGCCAGCAGTTACAAGGGGGGCCGTGCTTTCTTT. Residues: CASSYKGGRAFF.

The CDR3 reads CAMVLWGYTEAFF. CDR3 bases: TGTGCCATGGTCCTCTGGGGATATACTGAAGCTTTCTTT. This chain links TRBV2 with TRBJ1-1; D is undetermined. V was trimmed by 10 bases and J by 5 bases, leaving 17 bases between them. CDR3 length equals 13 residues. Per the germline V gene, CDR1 is SNHLY and CDR2 is FYNNEI.

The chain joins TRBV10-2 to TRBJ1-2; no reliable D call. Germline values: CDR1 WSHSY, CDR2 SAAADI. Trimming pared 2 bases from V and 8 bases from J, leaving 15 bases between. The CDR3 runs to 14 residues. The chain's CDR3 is CASSEMRPPGGYTF. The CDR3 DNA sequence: TGCGCCAGCAGTGAGATGCGGCCCCCGGGGGGCTACACCTTC.

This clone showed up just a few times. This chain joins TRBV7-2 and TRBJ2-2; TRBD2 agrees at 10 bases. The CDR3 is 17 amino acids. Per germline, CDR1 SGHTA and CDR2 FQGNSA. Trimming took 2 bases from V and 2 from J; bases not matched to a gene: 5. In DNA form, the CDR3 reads TGTGCCAGCAGCTTAATCCCTAGCGGGGGAAACACCGGGGAGCTGTTTTTT. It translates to CASSLIPSGGNTGELFF. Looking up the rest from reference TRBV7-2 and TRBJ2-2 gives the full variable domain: GAGVSQSPSNKVTEKGKDVELRCDPISGHTALYWYRQSLGQGLEFLIYFQGNSAPDKSGLPSDRFSAERTGGSVSTLTIQRTQQEDSAVYLCASSLIPSGGNTGELFFGEGSRLTVL.

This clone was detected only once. The chain's CDR3 is CASSPNQDGNEQYF. CDR3 coding DNA: TGTGCCAGCTCACCTAATCAGGATGGGAACGAGCAGTACTTC. V and J are TRBV18 and TRBJ2-7; D not resolved. The CDR3 consists of 14 residues. The germline V gene has CDR1 KGHSH and CDR2 LQKENI. Trimming shortened V by 3 bases and J by 5 bases, and 14 bases separated the two germline ends.

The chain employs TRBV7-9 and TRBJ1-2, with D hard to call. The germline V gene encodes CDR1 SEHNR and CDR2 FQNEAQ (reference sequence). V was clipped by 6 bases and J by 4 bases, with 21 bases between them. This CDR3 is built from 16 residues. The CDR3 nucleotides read TGTGCCAGCAGGCGAGGTCCGACGGGAACGTTCTATGGCTACACCTTC. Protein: CASRRGPTGTFYGYTF.

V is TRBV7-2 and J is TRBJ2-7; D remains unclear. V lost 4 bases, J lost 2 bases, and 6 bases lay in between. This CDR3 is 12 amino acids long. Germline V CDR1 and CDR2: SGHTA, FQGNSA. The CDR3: CASSSRPYEQYF. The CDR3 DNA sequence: TGTGCCAGCAGCTCTAGGCCCTACGAGCAGTACTTC.

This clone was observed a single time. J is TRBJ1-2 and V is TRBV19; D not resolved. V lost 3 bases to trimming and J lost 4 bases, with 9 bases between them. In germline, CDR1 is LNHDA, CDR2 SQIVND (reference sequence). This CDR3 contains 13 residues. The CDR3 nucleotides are TGTGCCAGTAGTATGGGTTGGGGCTATGGCTACACCTTC. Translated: CASSMGWGYGYTF.

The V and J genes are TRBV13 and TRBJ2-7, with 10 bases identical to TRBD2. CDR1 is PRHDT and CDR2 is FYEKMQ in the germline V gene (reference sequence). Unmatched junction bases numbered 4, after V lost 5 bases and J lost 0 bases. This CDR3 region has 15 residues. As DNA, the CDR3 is TGTGCCAGCAGCACGGGACTAGCGAGCTCCTACGAGCAGTACTTC. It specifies CASSTGLASSYEQYF.

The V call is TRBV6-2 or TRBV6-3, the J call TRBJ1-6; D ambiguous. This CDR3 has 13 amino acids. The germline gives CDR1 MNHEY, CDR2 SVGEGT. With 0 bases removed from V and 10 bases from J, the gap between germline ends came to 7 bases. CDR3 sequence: CASSYSRGSPLHF. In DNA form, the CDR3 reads TGTGCCAGCAGTTACTCGCGTGGATCACCCCTCCACTTT.

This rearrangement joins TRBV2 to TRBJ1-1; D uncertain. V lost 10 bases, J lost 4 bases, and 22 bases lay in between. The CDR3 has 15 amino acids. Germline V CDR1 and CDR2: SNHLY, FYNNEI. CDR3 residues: CATQSGSGGGTEAFF. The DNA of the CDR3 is TGTGCCACCCAGAGCGGCAGTGGCGGCGGCACTGAAGCTTTCTTT.

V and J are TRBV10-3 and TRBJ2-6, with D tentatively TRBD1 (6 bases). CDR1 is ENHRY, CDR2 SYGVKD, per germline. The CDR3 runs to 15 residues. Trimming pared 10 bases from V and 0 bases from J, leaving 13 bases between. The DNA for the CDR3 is TGTGCCACCAATAACAGGGCCTCTGGGGCCAACGTCCTGACTTTC. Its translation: CATNNRASGANVLTF.

CDR3 residues: CASSQVETQYF. In DNA, the CDR3 is TGTGCCAGCAGCCAGGTAGAGACCCAGTACTTC. The chain combines TRBV3-1 (or the pseudogene TRBV3-2) with TRBJ2-5, with D unclear. Germline lookup yields CDR1 LGHDT and CDR2 YNNKEL (reference sequence). Trimming pared 3 bases from V and 4 bases from J, leaving 3 bases between. The CDR3 spans 11 residues.

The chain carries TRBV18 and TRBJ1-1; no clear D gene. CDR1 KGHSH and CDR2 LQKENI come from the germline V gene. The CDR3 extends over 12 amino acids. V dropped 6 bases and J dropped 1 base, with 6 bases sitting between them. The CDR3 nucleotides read TGTGCCAGCTCTGAGGGGAACACTGAAGCTTTCTTT. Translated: CASSEGNTEAFF.

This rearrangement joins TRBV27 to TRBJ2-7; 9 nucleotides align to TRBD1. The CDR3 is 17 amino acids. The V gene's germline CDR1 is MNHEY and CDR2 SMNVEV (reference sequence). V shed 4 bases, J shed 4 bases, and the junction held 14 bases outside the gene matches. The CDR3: CASSSPSQTGGVYEQYF. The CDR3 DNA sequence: TGTGCCAGCAGTTCGCCGTCTCAAACAGGGGGCGTTTACGAGCAGTACTTC.

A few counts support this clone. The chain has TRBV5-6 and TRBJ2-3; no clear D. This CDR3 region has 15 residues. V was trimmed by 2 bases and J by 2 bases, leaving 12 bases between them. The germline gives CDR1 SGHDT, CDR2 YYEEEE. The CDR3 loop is CASSFLALPTDTQYF. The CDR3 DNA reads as TGTGCCAGCAGCTTTTTGGCACTACCCACAGATACGCAGTATTTT.

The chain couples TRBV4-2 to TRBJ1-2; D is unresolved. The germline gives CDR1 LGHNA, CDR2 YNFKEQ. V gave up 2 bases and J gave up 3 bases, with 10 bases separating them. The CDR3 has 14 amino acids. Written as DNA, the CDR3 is TGTGCCAGCAGCCAATTAGACCCGGACTATGGCTACACCTTC. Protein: CASSQLDPDYGYTF.

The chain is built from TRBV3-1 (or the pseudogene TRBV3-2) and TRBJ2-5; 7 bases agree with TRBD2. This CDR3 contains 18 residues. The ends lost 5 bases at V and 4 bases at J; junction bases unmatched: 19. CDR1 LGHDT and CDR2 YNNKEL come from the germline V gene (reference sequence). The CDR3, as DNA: TGTGCCAGCAGCAGTACACCGGGCGGGGGACTAATATCAGAGACCCAGTACTTC. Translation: CASSSTPGGGLISETQYF.

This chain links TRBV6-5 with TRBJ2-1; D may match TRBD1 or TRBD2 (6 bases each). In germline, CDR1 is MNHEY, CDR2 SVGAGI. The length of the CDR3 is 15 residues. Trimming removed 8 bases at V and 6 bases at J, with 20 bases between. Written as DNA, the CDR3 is TGTGCCAGCCTCAGGGGTGGAGGGATTGGCAATGAGCAGTTCTTC. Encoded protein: CASLRGGGIGNEQFF.

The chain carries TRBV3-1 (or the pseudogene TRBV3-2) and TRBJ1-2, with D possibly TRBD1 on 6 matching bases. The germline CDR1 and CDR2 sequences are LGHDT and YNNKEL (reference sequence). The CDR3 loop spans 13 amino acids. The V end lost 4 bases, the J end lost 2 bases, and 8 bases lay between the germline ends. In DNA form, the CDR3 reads TGTGCCAGCAGCCCAGGGGCAAACTATGGCTACACCTTC. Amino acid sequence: CASSPGANYGYTF.

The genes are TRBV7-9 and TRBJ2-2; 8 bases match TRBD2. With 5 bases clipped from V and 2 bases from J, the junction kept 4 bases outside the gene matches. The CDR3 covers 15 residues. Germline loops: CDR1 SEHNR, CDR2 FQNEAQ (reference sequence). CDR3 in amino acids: CASSRSGVNTGELFF. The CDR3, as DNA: TGTGCCAGCAGCCGTAGCGGGGTTAACACCGGGGAGCTGTTTTTT.